This T cell receptor beta chain is drawn from a study of cytomegalovirus exposure and HLA in healthy donors. These donors, healthy bone marrow donors, were studied. Whole-study results and caveats: The study labeled under 200 TCR beta chains cytomegalovirus-associated.

As to this clone: Its target is unknown.

The CDR3 has 11 residues. Trimming pared 11 bases from V and 6 bases from J, leaving 14 bases between. Germline CDR1 and CDR2: MDHEN and SYDVKM. In the PCR, 60 Vbeta and 13 Jbeta primers were used. Using immunoSEQ multiplex PCR, the repertoire was profiled, and TCRdb retains in-frame clones only, with some absent. This table holds some 180,000 clones, roughly 79% found once. This chain connects TRBV28 to TRBJ2-7; a weak D match, TRBD2 (6 bases). This clonotype was sampled from a male donor in good health and CMV-seronegative. Material for sequencing was PBMCs. The CDR3 DNA reads as TGTGCCTCCCAGACTAGTCTCGAGCAGTACTTC. It specifies CASQTSLEQYF.